Given below is one T cell receptor (beta chain) in context. Its cognate antigen is unknown. Positive CCR7 selection of CD45RO-negative cells yielded the naive CD8 cells, and terminally differentiated effector memory CD45RA+ cells were excluded. The CDR3 totals 15 residues. Germline V gene sequence: CDR1 ENHRY, CDR2 SYGVKD. V dropped 6 bases and J dropped 0; count of bases not matched to a gene: 7. The sample originates from a study of shared clonotypes between healthy human individuals. Study-wide points: In the sorted subsets, rarefaction showed sequencing was incomplete despite large depth.

Several immunoSEQ plates held equal portions of the genomic DNA taken from each subset. Libraries were prepared by immunoSEQ multiplex PCR; TCRdb keeps only in-frame clonotypes and omits some of them. This sample has hundreds of thousands of clones, with 80% to 95% found just once. This receptor was taken from a young man in good health. The sequenced sample was naive CD8+ T cells sorted from blood. The chain carries TRBV10-3 and TRBJ1-2; 7 nucleotides match TRBD1. The chain's CDR3 is CAIRNTGEANYGYTF. The DNA for the CDR3 is TGTGCCATCAGAAATACAGGGGAAGCTAACTATGGCTACACCTTC.